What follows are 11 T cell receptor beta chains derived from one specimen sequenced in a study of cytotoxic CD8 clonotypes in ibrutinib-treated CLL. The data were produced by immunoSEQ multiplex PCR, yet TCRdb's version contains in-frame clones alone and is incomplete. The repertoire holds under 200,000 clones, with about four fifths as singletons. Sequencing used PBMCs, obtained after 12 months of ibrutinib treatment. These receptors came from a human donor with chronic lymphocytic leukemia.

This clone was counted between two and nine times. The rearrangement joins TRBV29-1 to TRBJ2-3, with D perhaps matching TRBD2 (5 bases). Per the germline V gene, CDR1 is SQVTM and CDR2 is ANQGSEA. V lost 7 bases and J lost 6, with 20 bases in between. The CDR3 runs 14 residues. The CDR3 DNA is TGCAGCGGGGGAGTACCATCCTCGTCGGATACGCAGTATTTT. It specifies CSGGVPSSSDTQYF.

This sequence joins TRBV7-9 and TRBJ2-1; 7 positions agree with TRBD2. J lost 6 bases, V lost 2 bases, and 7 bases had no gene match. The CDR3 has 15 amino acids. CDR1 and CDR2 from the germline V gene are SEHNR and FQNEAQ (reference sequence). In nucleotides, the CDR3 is TGTGCCAGCAGCTTATTCCTAGCGGTGTCCAATGAGCAGTTCTTC. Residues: CASSLFLAVSNEQFF.

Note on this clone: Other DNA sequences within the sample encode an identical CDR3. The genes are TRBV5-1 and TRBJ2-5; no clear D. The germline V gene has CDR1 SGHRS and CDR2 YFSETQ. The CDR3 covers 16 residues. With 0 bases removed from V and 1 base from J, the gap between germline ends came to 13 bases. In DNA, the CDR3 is TGCGCCAGCAGCTTGGGAGGACGGCGACCCCAAGAGACCCAGTACTTC. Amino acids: CASSLGGRRPQETQYF.

The CDR3 protein is CSVSAGGTEAFF. DNA of the CDR3: TGCAGCGTTTCCGCAGGGGGCACTGAAGCTTTCTTT. The V call is TRBV29-1, the J call TRBJ1-1; 7 nucleotides align to TRBD1. J gave up 4 bases and V 5 bases, and 4 bases lay outside the gene matches. The germline V gene has CDR1 SQVTM and CDR2 ANQGSEA. The CDR3 runs to 12 residues.

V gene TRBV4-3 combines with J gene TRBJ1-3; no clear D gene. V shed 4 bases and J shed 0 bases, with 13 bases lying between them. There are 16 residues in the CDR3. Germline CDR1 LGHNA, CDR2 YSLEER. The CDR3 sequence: CASSRNPTDSGNTIYF. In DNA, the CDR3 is TGCGCCAGCAGCCGAAATCCGACCGACTCTGGAAACACCATATATTTT.

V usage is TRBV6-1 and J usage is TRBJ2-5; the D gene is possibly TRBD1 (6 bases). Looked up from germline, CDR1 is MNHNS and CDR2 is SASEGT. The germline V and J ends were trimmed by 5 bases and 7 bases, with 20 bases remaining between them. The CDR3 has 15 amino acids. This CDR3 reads CASSFYQLGGMTQYF. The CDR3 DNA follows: TGTGCCAGCAGTTTCTACCAGTTAGGGGGTATGACCCAGTACTTC.

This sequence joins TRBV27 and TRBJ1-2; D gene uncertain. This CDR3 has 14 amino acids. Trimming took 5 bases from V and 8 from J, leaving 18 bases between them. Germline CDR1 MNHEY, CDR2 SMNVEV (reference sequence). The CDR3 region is CASSPDLLSSGYTF. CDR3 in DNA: TGTGCCAGCAGTCCCGATCTATTAAGCAGCGGCTACACCTTC.

The DNA of the CDR3 is TGTGCCACCAGCAGAGAGGAACTAGCGGGAACCATCTACGAGCAGTACTTC. It is translated as CATSREELAGTIYEQYF. The rearrangement joins TRBV15 to TRBJ2-7; 10 bases are shared with TRBD2. Unmatched junction bases numbered 8, after V lost 0 bases and J lost 3 bases. The CDR3 contains 17 residues. From germline, CDR1 is LNHNV and CDR2 YYDKDF (reference sequence).

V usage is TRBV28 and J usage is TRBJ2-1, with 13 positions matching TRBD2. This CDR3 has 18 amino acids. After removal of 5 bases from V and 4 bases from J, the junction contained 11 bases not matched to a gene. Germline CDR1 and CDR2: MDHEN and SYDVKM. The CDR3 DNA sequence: TGTGCCAGCAGTCCCGGGACTAGCGGGACCCTTAAATACAATGAGCAGTTCTTC. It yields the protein CASSPGTSGTLKYNEQFF.

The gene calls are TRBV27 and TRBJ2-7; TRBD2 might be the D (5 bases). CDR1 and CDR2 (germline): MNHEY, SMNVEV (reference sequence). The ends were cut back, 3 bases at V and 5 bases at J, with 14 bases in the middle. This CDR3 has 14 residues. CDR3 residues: CASSFRGASDEQYF. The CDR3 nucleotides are TGTGCCAGCAGTTTTCGGGGAGCGTCCGACGAGCAGTACTTC.

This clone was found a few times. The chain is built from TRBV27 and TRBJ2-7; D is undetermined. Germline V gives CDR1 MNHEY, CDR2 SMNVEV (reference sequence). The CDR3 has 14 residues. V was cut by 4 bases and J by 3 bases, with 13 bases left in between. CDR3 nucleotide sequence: TGTGCCAGCAGTTCCTCCTTGAAGTACTACGAGCAGTACTTC. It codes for CASSSSLKYYEQYF.